Listed here are 22 T cell receptor beta chains from one sample, sequenced in a study of cytomegalovirus exposure and HLA in healthy donors. 13 Jbeta primers and 60 Vbeta primers were used for the PCR. Sequencing used immunoSEQ multiplex PCR; TCRdb keeps in-frame clones, though not all of them. The sample has around 120,000 clones, 75% to 85% seen once. Specimen: PBMCs. The receptors stem from a woman aged 40 to 50 in good health and CMV-seropositive.

This clone was observed a single time. The chain links TRBV9 to TRBJ1-5; D ambiguous. The CDR3 spans 14 residues. V lost 4 bases to trimming and J lost 5 bases, with 13 bases between them. CDR1 SGDLS and CDR2 YYNGEE come from the germline V gene. The CDR3: CASSQGGLYQPQHF. Here the CDR3 DNA reads TGTGCCAGCAGCCAAGGAGGGCTATATCAGCCCCAGCATTTT.

This chain connects TRBV6-6 to TRBJ1-1, with 8 bases aligning to TRBD1. The V and J ends lost 4 bases and 6 bases, in that order; junction bases with no gene match: 7. CDR1 is MNHNY and CDR2 is SVGAGI in the germline V gene (reference sequence). The CDR3 is made up of 14 amino acids. Written as DNA, the CDR3 is TGTGCCAGCAGTTTAGTACAGGGGGGCGCTGAAGCTTTCTTT. It is translated as CASSLVQGGAEAFF.

The chain links TRBV11-2 to TRBJ2-7, with D tentatively TRBD1 (6 bases). The V and J ends lost 1 base and 0 bases respectively, with 10 bases between them. CDR1 is SGHAT and CDR2 is FQNNGV in the germline V gene. CDR3 length equals 15 residues. The DNA of the CDR3 is TGTGCCAGCAGCTTAGGGGGGACATTCTCCTACGAGCAGTACTTC. Encoded protein: CASSLGGTFSYEQYF.

The rearrangement joins TRBV6-1 to TRBJ2-2, with 9 nucleotides matching TRBD1. The V gene's germline CDR1 is MNHNS and CDR2 SASEGT. This CDR3 spans 15 amino acids. V trimming: 5 bases; J trimming: 4 bases; junction bases outside the gene matches: 5. CDR3 in amino acids: CASSPGQGSTGELFF. The CDR3 DNA follows: TGTGCCAGCAGTCCTGGACAGGGGAGCACCGGGGAGCTGTTTTTT.

The chain couples TRBV19 to TRBJ2-5; 10 positions match TRBD1. The V and J ends lost 6 bases and 5 bases, in that order; junction bases with no gene match: 6. CDR1 LNHDA and CDR2 SQIVND come from the germline V gene (reference sequence). This CDR3 has 14 amino acids. Here the CDR3 reads CASSTTGGGETQYF. CDR3 DNA: TGTGCCAGTAGCACGACAGGGGGCGGGGAGACCCAGTACTTC.

The chain combines TRBV19 with TRBJ2-5; D is possibly TRBD2 (6 bases). The CDR3 consists of 15 residues. The V end lost 10 bases, the J end lost 2 bases, and 20 bases lay between the germline ends. CDR1 and CDR2 from the germline V gene are LNHDA and SQIVND (reference sequence). CDR3 protein: CATRGLAEGQETQYF. Written as DNA, the CDR3 is TGTGCCACTAGGGGACTTGCCGAGGGGCAAGAGACCCAGTACTTC.

This clone came up a few times. The chain employs TRBV5-4 and TRBJ2-3; 10 bases line up with TRBD2. The V gene end was trimmed by 0 bases and the J gene end by 1 base; junction bases not matched to a gene: 8. This CDR3 has 18 residues. Germline CDR1 SGHNT, CDR2 YYREEE (reference sequence). This CDR3 is CASSLELAGTRGTDTQYF. CDR3 nucleotide sequence: TGTGCCAGCAGCTTGGAACTAGCGGGGACACGAGGCACAGATACGCAGTATTTT.

The chain uses TRBV11-2 and TRBJ2-3; TRBD2 aligns across 8 bases. Germline-derived CDR1 and CDR2 are SGHAT and FQNNGV. This CDR3 comprises 17 residues. J lost 6 bases, V lost 4 bases, and 15 bases had no gene match. In DNA, the CDR3 is TGTGCCAGCAGCTCAGGGGTCCGCGGGGGGCGCCGGGATACGCAGTATTTT. Amino acid sequence: CASSSGVRGGRRDTQYF.

The rearrangement joins TRBV7-8 to TRBJ2-7, with 9 bases aligning to TRBD2. There are 16 residues in the CDR3. With 1 base clipped from V and 0 bases from J, the junction kept 4 bases outside the gene matches. CDR1 SGHVS and CDR2 FQNEAQ come from the germline V gene. The CDR3 sequence is CASSLGLAVSSYEQYF. DNA for the CDR3: TGTGCCAGCAGCTTAGGACTAGCGGTGAGCTCCTACGAGCAGTACTTC. Drawing the rest from reference TRBV7-8 and TRBJ2-7, the complete variable domain is GAGVSQSPRYKVAKRGQDVALRCDPISGHVSLFWYQQALGQGPEFLTYFQNEAQLDKSGLPSDRFFAERPEGSVSTLKIQRTQQEDSAVYLCASSLGLAVSSYEQYFGPGTRLTVT.

This clone was counted between two and nine times. The J gene is TRBJ2-1, the V gene TRBV11-2; no definite D call. CDR3 size: 12 residues. The V and J ends lost 5 bases and 7 bases respectively, with 9 bases between them. The V gene's germline CDR1 is SGHAT and CDR2 FQNNGV. CDR3 amino acids: CASSRTRNEQFF. CDR3 coding DNA: TGTGCCAGCAGCCGTACGCGGAATGAGCAGTTCTTC.

V gene TRBV5-4 combines with J gene TRBJ1-1, with TRBD1 as a possible D gene (5 bases). From germline, CDR1 is SGHNT and CDR2 YYREEE (reference sequence). Trimming took 5 bases from V and 6 from J, leaving 8 bases between them. CDR3 length: 11 amino acids. The CDR3 DNA is TGTGCCAGCAGATACAGGTCTGAAGCTTTCTTT. As protein: CASRYRSEAFF.

The chain employs TRBV9 and TRBJ1-2; the D gene is possibly TRBD1 (6 bases). CDR1 and CDR2 (germline): SGDLS, YYNGEE. The V end lost 3 bases, the J end lost 8 bases, and 23 bases lay between the germline ends. This CDR3 comprises 16 residues. Written as DNA, the CDR3 is TGTGCCAGCAGCGACCCCTCGACAGGCACCTGGGGGGGCTACACCTTC. It codes for CASSDPSTGTWGGYTF.

This chain links TRBV6-1 with TRBJ1-1, with D possibly matching TRBD1 (5 bases). The CDR3 contains 14 residues. The V gene lost 3 bases and the J gene lost 1 base, with 9 bases spanning the gap. Per the germline V gene, CDR1 is MNHNS and CDR2 is SASEGT. Here the CDR3 reads CASSDWTPNTEAFF. DNA of the CDR3: TGTGCCAGCAGTGATTGGACACCGAACACTGAAGCTTTCTTT.

The sample holds one count of this clone. The rearrangement joins TRBV10-1 to TRBJ2-2; maybe TRBD1 (6 bases). This CDR3 comprises 16 residues. CDR1 is WNHNN, CDR2 SYGVQD, per germline (reference sequence). Trimming pared 6 bases from V and 2 bases from J, leaving 16 bases between. The CDR3 reads CASSSAGTNNTGELFF. The CDR3 DNA follows: TGCGCCAGCAGCTCTGCCGGGACAAATAACACCGGGGAGCTGTTTTTT.

V is TRBV18 and J is TRBJ2-7; 8 bases are shared with TRBD1. Germline trimming cut 4 bases from V and 6 bases from J; bases unmatched to any gene: 5. CDR1 KGHSH and CDR2 LQKENI come from the germline V gene. This CDR3 is 13 amino acids long. CDR3 bases: TGTGCCAGCTCACAGGGACAGGATGGCGAGCAGTACTTC. This encodes CASSQGQDGEQYF.

V and J are TRBV9 and TRBJ2-3, with 10 bases identical to TRBD1. CDR1 is SGDLS, CDR2 YYNGEE, per germline. CDR3 length: 16 residues. Germline trimming cut 1 base from V and 4 bases from J; bases unmatched to any gene: 6. This CDR3 is CASSVLGQGFADTQYF. CDR3 in DNA: TGTGCCAGCAGCGTACTGGGACAGGGGTTCGCAGATACGCAGTATTTT.

This clone has more than one count but fewer than ten. The chain has TRBV5-4 and TRBJ2-1; 8 nucleotides align to TRBD1. The CDR3 totals 16 residues. The germline V gene encodes CDR1 SGHNT and CDR2 YYREEE (reference sequence). Trimming cost V 4 bases and J 4 bases; bases outside gene matches: 10. The CDR3 sequence is CASSLPGTGIYNEQFF. The CDR3 DNA reads TGTGCCAGCAGCCTCCCCGGGACAGGAATTTACAATGAGCAGTTCTTC.

The rearrangement links TRBV7-2 to TRBJ2-5, with TRBD2 matching over 7 bases. Per the germline V gene, CDR1 is SGHTA and CDR2 is FQGNSA. This CDR3 comprises 13 residues. V was pared by 2 bases and J by 5 bases, with 2 bases of the junction left unmatched. CDR3 in amino acids: CASSLFGGETQYF. The CDR3 coding sequence is TGTGCCAGCAGCTTATTCGGGGGGGAGACCCAGTACTTC.

This clone was observed a single time. The chain uses TRBV5-4 and TRBJ2-6; 10 positions agree with TRBD1. V was pared by 0 bases and J by 0 bases, with 3 bases of the junction left unmatched. The CDR3 length is 18 residues. Germline CDR1 reads SGHNT; CDR2 reads YYREEE (reference sequence). The CDR3 spells CASSLGQGALSGANVLTF. Here the CDR3 DNA reads TGTGCCAGCAGCTTGGGACAGGGGGCCCTCTCTGGGGCCAACGTCCTGACTTTC. Full variable domain (rest looked up from reference TRBV5-4 and TRBJ2-6): ETGVTQSPTHLIKTRGQQVTLRCSSQSGHNTVSWYQQALGQGPQFIFQYYREEENGRGNFPPRFSGLQFPNYSSELNVNALELDDSALYLCASSLGQGALSGANVLTFGAGSRLTVL.

V is TRBV5-5 and J is TRBJ2-1, with 8 bases aligning to TRBD1. From germline, CDR1 is SGHKS and CDR2 YYEKEE (reference sequence). V was clipped by 0 bases and J by 0 bases; unmatched bases: 14. The CDR3 covers 20 residues. CDR3 sequence reads: CASSLGGPRGQSSSYNEQFF. The CDR3 nucleotides are TGTGCCAGCAGCTTGGGGGGTCCCAGGGGGCAAAGTAGCTCCTACAATGAGCAGTTCTTC.

This clone occurred a few times. The gene calls are TRBV6-1 and TRBJ1-3, with TRBD1 as a possible D gene (5 bases). Germline CDR1 is MNHNS and CDR2 is SASEGT. CDR3 length: 14 residues. V was shortened by 5 bases and J by 3 bases, with 11 bases between the two germline ends. The CDR3 sequence: CASSPLGLGNTIYF. In DNA form, the CDR3 reads TGTGCCAGCAGTCCCCTGGGGCTTGGAAACACCATATATTTT.

This chain connects TRBV2 to TRBJ2-2; D might be TRBD1 (6 bases). The germline gives CDR1 SNHLY, CDR2 FYNNEI. The CDR3 consists of 15 residues. V dropped 3 bases and J dropped 7 bases, with 15 bases sitting between them. Here the CDR3 DNA reads TGTGCCAGCAGTGACTGGACAGAAAAGAACGGGGAGCTGTTTTTT. Encoded protein: CASSDWTEKNGELFF.